This record covers a single TCR beta chain. PCR was performed a second time for about 7 to 11 cycles using a sample-barcoded 5' primer and a J-beta primer mix. TCRdb reanalysed the 5' RACE reads using MiXCR and keeps one entry per CDR3 protein. Among 750,000 to 950,000 distinct CDR3 sequences, under 35% were seen once, and the ten largest hold 10%. This sample stems from a study of blood T cells in healthy people across ages. Total RNA amounts of at least 5.5 micrograms were extracted per sample. The V gene lost 5 bases and the J gene lost 0 bases, with 13 bases spanning the gap. CDR1 is SGHRS, CDR2 YFSETQ, per germline. The CDR3 extends over 15 amino acids. The same data also went into a second study, on T cells of mothers and their children.

The V and J genes are TRBV5-1 and TRBJ2-3; TRBD1 is a possible D gene (5 bases). The receptor comes from a woman aged 40 to 50 in good health. The material sequenced was blood. The CDR3 DNA reads TGCGCCAGCAGACGCGTGGGGCAAAGCACAGATACGCAGTATTTT. This encodes CASRRVGQSTDTQYF. The full variable domain, with the rest looked up from reference TRBV5-1 and TRBJ2-3, is KAGVTQTPRYLIKTRGQQVTLSCSPISGHRSVSWYQQTPGQGLQFLFEYFSETQRNKGNFPGRFSGRQFSNSRSEMNVSTLELGDSALYLCASRRVGQSTDTQYFGPGTRLTVL.